This T cell receptor beta chain was profiled in a study of blood T cell repertoires in COVID-19. Original analysis: By means of reference gene primer amplification, nucleated cell counts were estimated. The assay was immunoSEQ multiplex PCR, and TCRdb's table has in-frame clones only and misses some. V and J calls and clone size are those listed in that table; D and trimming were worked out from the DNA. The repertoire holds 290,000 or so clones, about 93% seen once, with 1.1% in the top ten. The CDR3 loop spans 16 amino acids. The V and J ends lost 6 bases and 4 bases respectively, with 20 bases between them. The germline gives CDR1 SGHTA, CDR2 FQGNSA.

This clonotype was obtained from a young woman who had recovered from COVID-19. The chain joins TRBV7-2 to TRBJ2-3; D call uncertain. Material: PBMCs or T cells enriched from blood (not recorded which). The chain's CDR3 is CASRFHLSHEPDTQYF. The CDR3 region has the DNA TGTGCCAGCAGATTTCATCTTAGCCACGAACCAGATACGCAGTATTTT.